One sample yielded the 12 T cell receptor beta chains listed below, sequenced in a study of control samples from healthy donors and cancer patients (TCRdb year 2020). Library prep was done by the immunoSEQ multiplex PCR assay. TCRdb mirrors the immuneACCESS table, restricted to in-frame sequences. Some clones are absent from its copies; in checked studies, under half trace to an unresolved V gene, and the reason for the others is unknown. The sample table contains 150,000 to 200,000 clones; only one count was recorded for 75% to 95% of them. The ten most abundant clones make up roughly 2% of the sample. What was sequenced was blood. The receptors stem from a woman aged 40 to 55 in good health.

V and J are TRBV2 and TRBJ1-6, with D tentatively TRBD1 (5 bases). Deletions cut 4 bases from V and 7 bases from J, with 14 bases between. Germline V gene data show CDR1 as SNHLY and CDR2 as FYNNEI. The CDR3 contains 15 residues. CDR3 nucleotide sequence: TGTGCCAGCAGTGCTCTAGGGTGGGGGAATTCACCCCTCCACTTT. Its protein is CASSALGWGNSPLHF.

J is TRBJ1-3 and V is TRBV7-9, with D uncertain. The germline V gene encodes CDR1 SEHNR and CDR2 FQNEAQ (reference sequence). The CDR3 sequence is 15 residues long. Trimming took 5 bases from V and 0 from J, leaving 11 bases between them. The chain's CDR3 is CASSAGRSSGNTIYF. In nucleotides, the CDR3 is TGTGCCAGCAGCGCCGGACGGAGCTCTGGAAACACCATATATTTT.

This clone is a singleton in its sample. The CDR3 spells CASSAFTWALRSYNEQFF. As DNA, the CDR3 is TGTGCCAGCTCGGCCTTCACCTGGGCCCTCAGGTCCTACAATGAGCAGTTCTTC. The chain joins TRBV6-4 to TRBJ2-1; D unresolved. CDR1 and CDR2 (germline): MRHNA, SNTAGT. Trimming removed 8 bases at V and 1 base at J, with 24 bases between. This CDR3 region has 18 residues.

This clone was recorded only once. This chain links TRBV7-7 with TRBJ2-5, with a tentative D call TRBD1 (5 bases). Trimming removed 4 bases at V and 5 bases at J, with 17 bases between. CDR1 is SSHAT and CDR2 is FNYEAQ in the germline V gene (reference sequence). This CDR3 contains 15 residues. The CDR3 spells CASSSRTQGGETQYF. CDR3 nucleotide sequence: TGTGCCAGCAGCTCGCGCACCCAGGGTGGCGAGACCCAGTACTTC.

This chain joins TRBV5-8 and TRBJ2-5; no firm D call. The CDR3 sequence is 11 residues long. V lost 2 bases to trimming and J lost 5 bases, with 4 bases between them. CDR1 is SGHTS, CDR2 YDEGEE, per germline. The CDR3 region is CASSFGETQYF. CDR3 DNA: TGTGCCAGCAGCTTTGGGGAGACCCAGTACTTC.

CDR3 DNA sequence: TGTGCCAGCGGTTGGGGGGGCTCCTACGAGCAGTACTTC. Translated: CASGWGGSYEQYF. The chain recombines TRBV3-1 (or the pseudogene TRBV3-2) with TRBJ2-7, with 7 nucleotides matching TRBD2. Losses at the gene ends were 8 bases for V and 0 bases for J; bases not matched to a gene: 4. CDR1 is LGHDT, CDR2 YNNKEL, per germline (reference sequence). CDR3 size: 13 residues.

A note on this clone: The same CDR3 can be traced to other DNA sequences in this sample. The chain has TRBV18 and TRBJ2-3; a possible D gene is TRBD1 (5 bases). V lost 1 base to trimming and J lost 0 bases, with 11 bases between them. The length of the CDR3 is 16 residues. Germline V lookup: CDR1 KGHSH, CDR2 LQKENI. CDR3 protein: CASSPLTGTSTDTQYF. Written as DNA, the CDR3 is TGTGCCAGCTCACCACTAACAGGAACTAGCACAGATACGCAGTATTTT.

The rearrangement links TRBV3-1 (or the pseudogene TRBV3-2) to TRBJ2-7, with D maybe TRBD1 (6 bases). CDR1 and CDR2 (germline): LGHDT, YNNKEL (reference sequence). Trimming pared 2 bases from V and 6 bases from J, leaving 11 bases between. The CDR3 length is 13 residues. The CDR3 nucleotides are TGTGCCAGCAGCCAAATGATGGACAGCGAGCAGTACTTC. This sequence encodes CASSQMMDSEQYF.

This chain joins TRBV5-1 and TRBJ1-5; D gene uncertain. The CDR3 covers 14 residues. The ends were cut back, 0 bases at V and 0 bases at J, with 4 bases in the middle. Germline CDR1 and CDR2: SGHRS and YFSETQ. CDR3 bases: TGCGCCAGCAGCTTGGATCCTAGCAATCAGCCCCAGCATTTT. Protein: CASSLDPSNQPQHF.

The chain carries TRBV3-1 (or the pseudogene TRBV3-2) and TRBJ2-4; 7 bases map to TRBD2. The CDR3 contains 17 residues. The ends lost 1 base at V and 0 bases at J; junction bases unmatched: 6. Germline V gives CDR1 LGHDT, CDR2 YNNKEL (reference sequence). CDR3 in amino acids: CASSQVSGGEAKNIQYF. The CDR3 region has the DNA TGTGCCAGCAGCCAAGTGTCTGGGGGGGAAGCCAAAAACATTCAGTACTTC.

This clone was picked up one time. The germline gene is not matched at one end of the junction; a read error may be the cause. The chain couples TRBV5-4 to TRBJ2-1, with D unclear. This CDR3 comprises 11 residues. The germline gives CDR1 SGHNT, CDR2 YYREEE (reference sequence). In DNA, the CDR3 is TGTGCCAGCAGCTCCAACAATGAGCAGTTCTTC. Translation: CASSSNNEQFF. The whole variable domain, remainder taken from reference TRBV5-4 and TRBJ2-1, is ETGVTQSPTHLIKTRGQQVTLRCSSQSGHNTVSWYQQALGQGPQFIFQYYREEENGRGNFPPRFSGLQFPNYSSELNVNALELDDSALYLCASSSNNEQFFGPGTRLTVL.

The V call is TRBV7-9, the J call TRBJ1-4, with D unclear. From germline, CDR1 is SEHNR and CDR2 FQNEAQ (reference sequence). The CDR3 spans 16 residues. The ends were cut back, 3 bases at V and 6 bases at J, with 17 bases in the middle. This CDR3 reads CASSFSPRRRDEKLFF. The CDR3 DNA reads as TGTGCCAGCAGCTTCAGCCCCCGGAGGAGGGATGAAAAACTGTTTTTT.